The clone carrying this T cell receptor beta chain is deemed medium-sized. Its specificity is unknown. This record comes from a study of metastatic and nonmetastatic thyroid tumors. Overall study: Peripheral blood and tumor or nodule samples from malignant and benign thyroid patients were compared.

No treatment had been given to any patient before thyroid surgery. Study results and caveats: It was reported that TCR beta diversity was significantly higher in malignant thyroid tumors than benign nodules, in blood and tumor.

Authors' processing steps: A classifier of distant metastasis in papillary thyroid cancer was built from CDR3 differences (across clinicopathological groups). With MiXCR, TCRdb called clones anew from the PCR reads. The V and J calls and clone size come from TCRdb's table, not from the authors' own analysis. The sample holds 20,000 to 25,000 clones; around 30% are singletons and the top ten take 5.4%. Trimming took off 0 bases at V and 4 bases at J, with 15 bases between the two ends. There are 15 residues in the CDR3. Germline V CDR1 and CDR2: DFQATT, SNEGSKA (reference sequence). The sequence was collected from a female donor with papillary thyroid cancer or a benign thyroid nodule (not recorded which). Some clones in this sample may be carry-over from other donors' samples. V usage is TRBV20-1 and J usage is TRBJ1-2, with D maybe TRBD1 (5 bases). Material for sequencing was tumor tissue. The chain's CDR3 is CSARDLDTTLYGYTF. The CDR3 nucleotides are TGCAGTGCTAGAGATCTGGACACCACTCTCTATGGCTACACCTTC.